The TCR beta chain under discussion was sequenced for a study of shared clonotypes between healthy human individuals. Study conclusions and caveats: Naive subsets generally had larger estimated richness than memory subsets.

Deep-level settings were used for running the assay. The data were produced by immunoSEQ multiplex PCR, yet TCRdb's version contains in-frame clones alone and is incomplete. Among millions of clones listed, approximately 92% were seen once. Memory CD4+ cells were the fraction left after CD45RA+ naive selection. Trimming took off 5 bases at V and 0 bases at J, with 11 bases between the two ends. Germline CDR1 and CDR2: SGHTA and FQGNSA. This CDR3 contains 15 residues. About this clone itself: Its target is not known.

V and J are TRBV7-2 and TRBJ2-4; D not resolved. The source of this sequence is a man between 18 and 35 years old in good health. The sequenced sample consisted of naive CD4+ T cells sorted from blood. Subset denoted: CD45RA+ positively selected. CDR3 sequence: CASSIAPLAKNIQYF. CDR3 coding DNA: TGTGCCAGCAGCATCGCCCCGCTAGCCAAAAACATTCAGTACTTC.